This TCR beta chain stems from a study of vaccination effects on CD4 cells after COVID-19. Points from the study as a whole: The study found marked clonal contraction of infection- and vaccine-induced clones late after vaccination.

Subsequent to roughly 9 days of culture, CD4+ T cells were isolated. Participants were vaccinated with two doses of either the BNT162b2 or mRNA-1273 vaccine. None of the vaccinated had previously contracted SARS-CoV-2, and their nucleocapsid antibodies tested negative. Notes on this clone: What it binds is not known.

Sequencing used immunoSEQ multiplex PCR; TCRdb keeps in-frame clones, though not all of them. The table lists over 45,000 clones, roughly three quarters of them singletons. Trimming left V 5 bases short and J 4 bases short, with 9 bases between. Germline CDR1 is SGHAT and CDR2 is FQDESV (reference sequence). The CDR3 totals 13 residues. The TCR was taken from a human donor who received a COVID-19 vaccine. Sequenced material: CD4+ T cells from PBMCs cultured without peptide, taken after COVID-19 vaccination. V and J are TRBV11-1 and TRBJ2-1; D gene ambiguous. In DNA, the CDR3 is TGTGCCAGCAGCCGAAATACATACAATGAGCAGTTCTTC. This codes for CASSRNTYNEQFF.